This TCR beta chain derives from a study of CD8 T cells in Susac syndrome. With V trimmed by 3 bases and J by 2 bases, 6 bases remained unmatched. The length of the CDR3 is 16 residues. Germline CDR1 is LGHDT and CDR2 is YNNKEL (reference sequence). RNA in amounts of 0.5 to 1 ug was reverse transcribed with random hexamers. Via MiXCR, TCRdb re-called the immunoSEQ multiplex PCR reads, giving one row per CDR3 protein. The sample contains approximately 180,000 distinct CDR3 sequences, approximately 94% of which appear only once. The chain carries TRBV3-1 and TRBJ2-3; 9 bases are shared with TRBD2. This receptor was obtained from a human donor with multiple sclerosis. The sample taken for sequencing was CD4+ T cells from PBMCs. The CDR3: CASSQRAGGLTDTQYF. DNA of the CDR3: TGTGCCAGCAGCCAGAGAGCGGGGGGACTCACAGATACGCAGTATTTT.